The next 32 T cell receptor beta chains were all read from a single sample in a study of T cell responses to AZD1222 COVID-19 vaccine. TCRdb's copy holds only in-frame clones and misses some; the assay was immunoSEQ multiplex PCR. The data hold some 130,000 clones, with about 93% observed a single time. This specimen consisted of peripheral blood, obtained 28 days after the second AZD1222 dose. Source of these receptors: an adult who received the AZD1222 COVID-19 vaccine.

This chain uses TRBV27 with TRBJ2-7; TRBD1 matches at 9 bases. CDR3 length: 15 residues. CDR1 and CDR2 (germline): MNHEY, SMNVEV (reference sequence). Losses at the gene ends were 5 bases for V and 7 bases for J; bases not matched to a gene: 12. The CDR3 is CASSKPGQGWKEQYF. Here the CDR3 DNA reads TGTGCCAGCAGTAAACCGGGACAGGGATGGAAAGAGCAGTACTTC.

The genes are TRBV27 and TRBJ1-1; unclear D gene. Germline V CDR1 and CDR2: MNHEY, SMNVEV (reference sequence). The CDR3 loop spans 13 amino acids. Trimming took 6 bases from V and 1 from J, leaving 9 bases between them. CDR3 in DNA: TGTGCCAGCAGGGGGTTTTGGAACACTGAAGCTTTCTTT. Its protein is CASRGFWNTEAFF.

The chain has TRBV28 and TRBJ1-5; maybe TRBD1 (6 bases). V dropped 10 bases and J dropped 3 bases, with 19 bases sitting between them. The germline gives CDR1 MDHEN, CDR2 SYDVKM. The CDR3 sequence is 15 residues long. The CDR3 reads CATLRGGYANQPQHF. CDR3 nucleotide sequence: TGTGCCACCCTAAGGGGGGGGTATGCCAATCAGCCCCAGCATTTT.

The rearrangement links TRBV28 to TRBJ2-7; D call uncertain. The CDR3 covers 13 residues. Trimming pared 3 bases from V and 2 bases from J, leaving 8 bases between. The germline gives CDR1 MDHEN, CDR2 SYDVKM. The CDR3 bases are TGTGCCAGCAGTTTCGGAAGGCCCTACGAGCAGTACTTC. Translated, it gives CASSFGRPYEQYF.

The CDR3: CASSLRTENYGYTF. The DNA for the CDR3 is TGCGCCAGCAGCTTGAGGACAGAGAACTATGGCTACACCTTC. The rearrangement joins TRBV5-1 to TRBJ1-2, with D maybe TRBD1 (6 bases). The V end lost 1 base, the J end lost 2 bases, and 9 bases lay between the germline ends. The germline V gene has CDR1 SGHRS and CDR2 YFSETQ. The CDR3 runs to 14 residues.

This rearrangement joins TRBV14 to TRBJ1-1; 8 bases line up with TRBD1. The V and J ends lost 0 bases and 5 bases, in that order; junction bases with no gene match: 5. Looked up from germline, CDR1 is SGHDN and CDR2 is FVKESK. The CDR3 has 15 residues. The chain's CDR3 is CASSQDQGAGTEAFF. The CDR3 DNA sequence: TGTGCCAGCAGCCAAGATCAGGGGGCGGGTACTGAAGCTTTCTTT.

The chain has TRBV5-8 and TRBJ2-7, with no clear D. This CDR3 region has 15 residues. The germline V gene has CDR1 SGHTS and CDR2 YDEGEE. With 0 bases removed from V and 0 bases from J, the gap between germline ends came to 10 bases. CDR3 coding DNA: TGTGCCAGCAGCTTGGGTCCAGAGAGCTCCTACGAGCAGTACTTC. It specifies CASSLGPESSYEQYF.

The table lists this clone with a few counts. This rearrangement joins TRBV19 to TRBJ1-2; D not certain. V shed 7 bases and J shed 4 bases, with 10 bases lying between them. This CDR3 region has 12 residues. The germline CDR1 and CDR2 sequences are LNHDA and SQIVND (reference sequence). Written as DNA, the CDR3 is TGTGCCAGTAATTCCGGGCGCTATGGCTACACCTTC. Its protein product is CASNSGRYGYTF.

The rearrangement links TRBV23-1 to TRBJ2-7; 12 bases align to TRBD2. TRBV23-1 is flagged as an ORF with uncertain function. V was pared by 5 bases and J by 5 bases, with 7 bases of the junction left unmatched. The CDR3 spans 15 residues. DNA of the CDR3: TGCGCCAGCAGTTCGGAACTAGCGGGGGGTAACGAGCAGTACTTC. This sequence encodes CASSSELAGGNEQYF.

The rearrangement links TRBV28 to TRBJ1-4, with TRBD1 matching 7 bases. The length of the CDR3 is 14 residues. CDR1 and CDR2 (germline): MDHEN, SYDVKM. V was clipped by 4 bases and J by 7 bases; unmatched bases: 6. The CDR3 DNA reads TGTGCCAGCAGTTGGGGTCAGGGGGGTGAAAAACTGTTTTTT. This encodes CASSWGQGGEKLFF.

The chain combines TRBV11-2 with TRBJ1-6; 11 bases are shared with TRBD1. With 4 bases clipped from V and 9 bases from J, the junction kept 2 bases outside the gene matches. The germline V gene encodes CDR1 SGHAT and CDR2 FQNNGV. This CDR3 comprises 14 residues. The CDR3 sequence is CASSSGTGGSPLHF. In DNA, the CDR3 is TGTGCCAGCAGCTCCGGGACAGGGGGTTCACCCCTCCACTTT.

CDR3 DNA: TGTGCCAGCACCGAACAGGGTAACACTGAAGCTTTCTTT. It is translated as CASTEQGNTEAFF. The rearrangement joins TRBV5-4 to TRBJ1-1; possible D gene TRBD1, 6 bases. The V and J ends lost 6 bases and 2 bases respectively, with 11 bases between them. Germline-derived CDR1 and CDR2 are SGHNT and YYREEE (reference sequence). There are 13 residues in the CDR3. Supplemented by reference TRBV5-4 and TRBJ1-1, the full variable domain reads ETGVTQSPTHLIKTRGQQVTLRCSSQSGHNTVSWYQQALGQGPQFIFQYYREEENGRGNFPPRFSGLQFPNYSSELNVNALELDDSALYLCASTEQGNTEAFFGQGTRLTVV.

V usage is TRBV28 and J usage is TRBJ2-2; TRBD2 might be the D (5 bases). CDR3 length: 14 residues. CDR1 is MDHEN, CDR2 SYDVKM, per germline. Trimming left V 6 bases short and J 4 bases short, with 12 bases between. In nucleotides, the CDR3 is TGTGCCAGCAGCTTTCCGGCGGGCACCGGGGAGCTGTTTTTT. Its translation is CASSFPAGTGELFF. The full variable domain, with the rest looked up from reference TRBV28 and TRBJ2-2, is DVKVTQSSRYLVKRTGEKVFLECVQDMDHENMFWYRQDPGLGLRLIYFSYDVKMKEKGDIPEGYSVSREKKERFSLILESASTNQTSMYLCASSFPAGTGELFFGEGSRLTVL.

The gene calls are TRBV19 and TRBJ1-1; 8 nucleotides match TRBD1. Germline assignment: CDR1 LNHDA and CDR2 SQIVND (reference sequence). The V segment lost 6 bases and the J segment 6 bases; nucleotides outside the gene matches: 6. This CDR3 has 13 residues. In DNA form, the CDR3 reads TGTGCCAGTAGGGCAGGGGGCGCGGCTGAAGCTTTCTTT. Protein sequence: CASRAGGAAEAFF.

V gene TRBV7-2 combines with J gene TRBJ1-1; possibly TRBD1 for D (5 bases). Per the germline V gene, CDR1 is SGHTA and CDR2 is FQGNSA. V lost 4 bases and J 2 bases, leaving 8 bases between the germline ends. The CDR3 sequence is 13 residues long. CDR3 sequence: CASSSDKNTEAFF. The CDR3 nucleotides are TGTGCCAGCAGCTCGGACAAAAACACTGAAGCTTTCTTT.

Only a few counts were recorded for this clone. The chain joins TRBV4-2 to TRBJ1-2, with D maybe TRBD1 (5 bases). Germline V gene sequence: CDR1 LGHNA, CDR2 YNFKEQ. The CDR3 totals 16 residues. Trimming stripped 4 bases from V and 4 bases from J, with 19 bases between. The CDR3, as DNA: TGTGCCAGCAGCCGTGATGGGACTGTGGATACCTATGGCTACACCTTC. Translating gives CASSRDGTVDTYGYTF.

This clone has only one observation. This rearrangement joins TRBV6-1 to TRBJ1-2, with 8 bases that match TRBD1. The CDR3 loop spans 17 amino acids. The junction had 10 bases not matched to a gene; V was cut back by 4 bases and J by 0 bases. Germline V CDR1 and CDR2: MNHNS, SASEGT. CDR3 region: CASSGRRGLFPNYGYTF. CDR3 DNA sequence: TGTGCCAGCAGTGGGCGCAGGGGGCTCTTTCCTAACTATGGCTACACCTTC.

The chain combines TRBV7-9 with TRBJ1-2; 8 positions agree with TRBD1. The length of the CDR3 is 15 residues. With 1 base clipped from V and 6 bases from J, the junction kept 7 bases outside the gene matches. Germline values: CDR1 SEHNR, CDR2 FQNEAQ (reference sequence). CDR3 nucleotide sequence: TGTGCCAGCAGCTTAGGGACAGGGTGGAACGATGGCTACACCTTC. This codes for CASSLGTGWNDGYTF. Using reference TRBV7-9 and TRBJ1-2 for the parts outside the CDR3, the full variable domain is DTGVSQNPRHKITKRGQNVTFRCDPISEHNRLYWYRQTLGQGPEFLTYFQNEAQLEKSRLLSDRFSAERPKGSFSTLEIQRTEQGDSAMYLCASSLGTGWNDGYTFGSGTRLTVV.

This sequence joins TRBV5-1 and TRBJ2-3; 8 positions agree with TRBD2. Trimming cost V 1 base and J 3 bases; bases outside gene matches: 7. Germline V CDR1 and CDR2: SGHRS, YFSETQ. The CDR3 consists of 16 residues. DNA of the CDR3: TGCGCCAGCAGCTTGACGGCGGGGGGAAATACAGATACGCAGTATTTT. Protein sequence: CASSLTAGGNTDTQYF. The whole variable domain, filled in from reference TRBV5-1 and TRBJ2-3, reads KAGVTQTPRYLIKTRGQQVTLSCSPISGHRSVSWYQQTPGQGLQFLFEYFSETQRNKGNFPGRFSGRQFSNSRSEMNVSTLELGDSALYLCASSLTAGGNTDTQYFGPGTRLTVL.

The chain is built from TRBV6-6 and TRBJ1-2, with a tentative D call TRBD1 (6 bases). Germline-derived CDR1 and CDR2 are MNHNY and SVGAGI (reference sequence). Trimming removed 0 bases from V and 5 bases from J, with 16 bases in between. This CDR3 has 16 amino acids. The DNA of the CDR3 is TGTGCCAGCAGTTACTCGGCGTCCGGGACATTATATGGCTACACCTTC. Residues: CASSYSASGTLYGYTF.

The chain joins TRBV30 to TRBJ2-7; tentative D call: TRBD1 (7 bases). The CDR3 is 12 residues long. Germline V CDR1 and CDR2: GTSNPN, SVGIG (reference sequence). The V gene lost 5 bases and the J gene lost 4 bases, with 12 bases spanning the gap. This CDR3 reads CAWDRAGYEQYF. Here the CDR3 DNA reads TGTGCCTGGGACAGGGCGGGGTACGAGCAGTACTTC.

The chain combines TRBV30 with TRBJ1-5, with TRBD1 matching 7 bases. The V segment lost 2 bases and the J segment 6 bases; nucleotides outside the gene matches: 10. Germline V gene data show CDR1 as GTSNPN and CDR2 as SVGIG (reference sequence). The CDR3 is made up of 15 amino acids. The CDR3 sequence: CAWSPGTDVTQPQHF. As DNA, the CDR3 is TGTGCCTGGAGTCCAGGGACAGACGTCACTCAGCCCCAGCATTTT.

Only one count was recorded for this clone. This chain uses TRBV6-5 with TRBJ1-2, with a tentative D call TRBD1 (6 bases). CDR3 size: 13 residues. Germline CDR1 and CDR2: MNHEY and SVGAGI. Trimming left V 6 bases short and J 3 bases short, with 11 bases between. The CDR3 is CASSLGAYYGYTF. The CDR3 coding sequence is TGTGCCAGCAGCTTGGGGGCTTACTATGGCTACACCTTC.

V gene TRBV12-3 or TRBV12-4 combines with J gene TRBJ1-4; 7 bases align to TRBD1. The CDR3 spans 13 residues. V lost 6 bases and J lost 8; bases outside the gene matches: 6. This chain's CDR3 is CASSPGTAEKLFF. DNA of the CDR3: TGTGCCAGCAGCCCCGGGACAGCCGAAAAACTGTTTTTT.

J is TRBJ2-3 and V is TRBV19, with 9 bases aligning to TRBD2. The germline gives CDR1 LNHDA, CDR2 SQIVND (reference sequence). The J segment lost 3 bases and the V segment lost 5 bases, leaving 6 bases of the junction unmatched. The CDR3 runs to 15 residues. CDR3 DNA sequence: TGTGCCAGTAGTTTCATAGCGGGGGCGACAGATACGCAGTATTTT. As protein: CASSFIAGATDTQYF.

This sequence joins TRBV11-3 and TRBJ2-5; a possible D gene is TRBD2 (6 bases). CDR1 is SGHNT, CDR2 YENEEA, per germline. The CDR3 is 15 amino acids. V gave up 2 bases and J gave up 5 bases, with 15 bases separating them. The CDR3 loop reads CASSLRGGVSETQYF. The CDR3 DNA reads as TGTGCCAGCAGCTTACGAGGCGGGGTCTCGGAGACCCAGTACTTC.

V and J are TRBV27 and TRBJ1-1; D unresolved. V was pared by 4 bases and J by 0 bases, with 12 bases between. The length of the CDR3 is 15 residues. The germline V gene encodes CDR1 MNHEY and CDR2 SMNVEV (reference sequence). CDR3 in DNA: TGTGCCAGCAGTTCTCCGAGGGTCATGAACACTGAAGCTTTCTTT. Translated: CASSSPRVMNTEAFF.

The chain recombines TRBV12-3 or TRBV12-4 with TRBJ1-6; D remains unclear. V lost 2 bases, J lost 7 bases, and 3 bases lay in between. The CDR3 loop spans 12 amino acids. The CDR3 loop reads CASSLPNSPLHF. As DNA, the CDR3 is TGTGCCAGCAGTTTACCCAATTCACCCCTCCACTTT.

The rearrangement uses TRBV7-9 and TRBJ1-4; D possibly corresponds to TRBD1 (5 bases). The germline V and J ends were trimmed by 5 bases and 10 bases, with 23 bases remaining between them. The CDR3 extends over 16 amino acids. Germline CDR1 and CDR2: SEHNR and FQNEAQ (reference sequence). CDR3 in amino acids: CASSVDLGGGIGKLFF. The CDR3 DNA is TGTGCCAGCAGCGTGGACCTAGGCGGGGGGATCGGAAAACTGTTTTTT.

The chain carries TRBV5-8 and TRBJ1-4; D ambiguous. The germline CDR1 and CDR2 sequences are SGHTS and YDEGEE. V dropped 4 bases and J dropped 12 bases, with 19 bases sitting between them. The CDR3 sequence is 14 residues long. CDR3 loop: CASSPRSPAVQLFF. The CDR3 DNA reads TGTGCCAGCAGCCCTAGGAGTCCGGCGGTCCAACTGTTTTTT.

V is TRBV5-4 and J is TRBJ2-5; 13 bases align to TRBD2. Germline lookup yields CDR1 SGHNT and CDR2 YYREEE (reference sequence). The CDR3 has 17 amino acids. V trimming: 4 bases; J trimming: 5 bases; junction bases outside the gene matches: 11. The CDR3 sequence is CASSLGLAGPLGETQYF. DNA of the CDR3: TGTGCCAGCAGCCTGGGACTAGCGGGGCCCCTTGGTGAGACCCAGTACTTC.

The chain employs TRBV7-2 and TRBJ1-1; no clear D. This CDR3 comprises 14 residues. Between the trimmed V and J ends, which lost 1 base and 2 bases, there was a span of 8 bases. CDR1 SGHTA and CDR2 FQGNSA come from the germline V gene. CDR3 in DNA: TGTGCCAGCAGCTTAGGAGGTTTTAACACTGAAGCTTTCTTT. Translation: CASSLGGFNTEAFF. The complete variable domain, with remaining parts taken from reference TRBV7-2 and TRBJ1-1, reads GAGVSQSPSNKVTEKGKDVELRCDPISGHTALYWYRQSLGQGLEFLIYFQGNSAPDKSGLPSDRFSAERTGGSVSTLTIQRTQQEDSAVYLCASSLGGFNTEAFFGQGTRLTVV.